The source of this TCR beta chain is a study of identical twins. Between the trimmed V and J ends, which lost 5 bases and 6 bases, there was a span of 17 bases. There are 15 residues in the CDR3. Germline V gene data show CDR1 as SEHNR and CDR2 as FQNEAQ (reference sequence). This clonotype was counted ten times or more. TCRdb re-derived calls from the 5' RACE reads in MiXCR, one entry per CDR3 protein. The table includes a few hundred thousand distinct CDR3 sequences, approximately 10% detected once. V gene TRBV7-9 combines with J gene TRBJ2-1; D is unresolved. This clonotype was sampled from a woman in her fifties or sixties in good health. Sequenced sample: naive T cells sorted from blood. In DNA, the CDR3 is TGTGCCAGCAGCCCGAAGACCCGCGTTGGCAATGAGCAGTTCTTC. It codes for CASSPKTRVGNEQFF.